The T cell receptor beta chain described here comes from a study of cytomegalovirus exposure and HLA in healthy donors. Broader study findings: The study designated 150 or so TCR beta chains cytomegalovirus-associated. Versus the approximately 700-donor mean, an Asian-associated ancestry cluster reportedly showed fewer N-insertions in a later analysis. It has been reported that TCR beta sequences accurately predicted the HLA-A and HLA-B alleles of most subjects.

Each donor was nominally healthy when sampled (though unrecorded immune exposures were likely). PCR amplification relied on 60 Vbeta primers (plus 13 Jbeta primers). Using immunoSEQ multiplex PCR, the repertoire was profiled, and TCRdb retains in-frame clones only, with some absent. Of some 160,000 clones in the sample, around 83% were seen once. Trimming shortened V by 6 bases and J by 0 bases, and 15 bases separated the two germline ends. The CDR3 extends over 16 amino acids. This clone was picked up one time. Its cognate antigen is unknown. The V gene is TRBV6-7, the J gene TRBJ1-3; D is possibly TRBD1 (5 bases). TRBV6-7 is known as an ORF, though its function is uncertain. The sample consisted of PBMCs. This clonotype was sampled from a man aged 50-60 years in good health and CMV-seropositive. In DNA form, the CDR3 reads TGTGCCAGCAGACGACCGGGGGAGAACTCTGGAAACACCATATATTTT. Its protein product is CASRRPGENSGNTIYF.